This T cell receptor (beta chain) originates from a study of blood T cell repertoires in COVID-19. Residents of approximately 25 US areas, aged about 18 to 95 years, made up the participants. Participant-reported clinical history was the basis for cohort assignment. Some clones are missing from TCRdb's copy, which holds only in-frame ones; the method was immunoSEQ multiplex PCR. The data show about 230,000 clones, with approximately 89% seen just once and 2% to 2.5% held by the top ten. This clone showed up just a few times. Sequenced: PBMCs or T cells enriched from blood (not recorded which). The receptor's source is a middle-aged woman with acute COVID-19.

Here the CDR3 reads CASSSEGKLFF. The CDR3 DNA reads TGTGCCAGCAGTTCAGAGGGAAAACTGTTTTTT. V usage is TRBV27 and J usage is TRBJ1-4, with D uncertain. The V and J ends lost 4 bases and 10 bases respectively, with 7 bases between them. Germline loops: CDR1 MNHEY, CDR2 SMNVEV (reference sequence). This CDR3 is built from 11 residues.